The 7 T cell receptor beta chains below were found in one sample sequenced in a study of shared T cell receptors in the human thymus. Sequencing used immunoSEQ multiplex PCR; TCRdb keeps in-frame clones, though not all of them. The table lists 600,000 to 900,000 clones, 80% to 90% of them singletons. These data are also associated with another study on human thymus T cells.

Material: thymocytes. The receptors originated from a girl under three years old with a congenital heart defect.

CDR3 loop: CASKPDRGSGFTEAFF. The DNA for the CDR3 is TGCGCCAGCAAACCGGACAGGGGTTCTGGCTTCACTGAAGCTTTCTTT. This rearrangement joins TRBV10-1 to TRBJ1-1; 9 nucleotides line up with TRBD1. There are 16 residues in the CDR3. CDR1 and CDR2 (germline): WNHNN, SYGVQD (reference sequence). The junction had 13 bases not matched to a gene; V was cut back by 7 bases and J by 4 bases.

The rearrangement links TRBV6-1 to TRBJ1-5, with 9 bases lining up with TRBD1. The CDR3 contains 16 residues. In germline, CDR1 is MNHNS, CDR2 SASEGT. Unmatched junction bases numbered 7, after V lost 4 bases and J lost 3 bases. The CDR3 DNA follows: TGTGCCAGCAGTGCCTGGACAGGGGCCATCAATCAGCCCCAGCATTTT. Its translation: CASSAWTGAINQPQHF.

The rearrangement uses TRBV5-5 and TRBJ1-3; TRBD1 might be the D (5 bases). The V and J ends lost 0 bases and 6 bases respectively, with 19 bases between them. The CDR3 sequence is 17 residues long. CDR1 is SGHKS and CDR2 is YYEKEE in the germline V gene (reference sequence). Here the CDR3 DNA reads TGTGCCAGCAGCTTGGTTAGTAACGGGGGATTCAAAAACACCATATATTTT. It codes for CASSLVSNGGFKNTIYF.

V gene TRBV5-4 combines with J gene TRBJ2-1; the match to TRBD2 covers 12 bases. CDR1 SGHNT and CDR2 YYREEE come from the germline V gene (reference sequence). The CDR3 sequence is 15 residues long. Trimming at V came to 2 bases and at J to 6 bases, leaving 3 bases not matched to a gene. The CDR3 nucleotides read TGTGCCAGCAGCTTACCTAGCGGGGGGGTCAATGAGCAGTTCTTC. It yields the protein CASSLPSGGVNEQFF.

V usage is TRBV19 and J usage is TRBJ1-5, with a tentative D call TRBD1 (6 bases). The CDR3 is made up of 17 amino acids. Germline-derived CDR1 and CDR2 are LNHDA and SQIVND (reference sequence). V was trimmed by 4 bases and J by 6 bases, leaving 22 bases between them. The CDR3 protein is CASSTPSNAGVGQPQHF. The CDR3 coding sequence is TGTGCCAGTAGTACACCCTCAAATGCAGGGGTCGGTCAGCCCCAGCATTTT.

This rearrangement joins TRBV7-9 to TRBJ2-2; perhaps TRBD1 as D (5 bases). The V gene lost 3 bases and the J gene lost 7 bases, with 12 bases spanning the gap. The CDR3 has 14 amino acids. Germline CDR1 SEHNR, CDR2 FQNEAQ (reference sequence). CDR3 nucleotide sequence: TGTGCCAGCAGCTTCCGTTCGACAGACGGGGAGCTGTTTTTT. Protein product: CASSFRSTDGELFF. Looking up the rest from reference TRBV7-9 and TRBJ2-2 gives the full variable domain: DTGVSQNPRHKITKRGQNVTFRCDPISEHNRLYWYRQTLGQGPEFLTYFQNEAQLEKSRLLSDRFSAERPKGSFSTLEIQRTEQGDSAMYLCASSFRSTDGELFFGEGSRLTVL.

Here the CDR3 reads CASGLDKPGQRNTEAFF. DNA for the CDR3: TGTGCTAGTGGTTTAGATAAACCGGGACAGAGAAACACTGAAGCTTTCTTT. The chain links TRBV12-5 to TRBJ1-1, with 7 bases that match TRBD1. This CDR3 region has 17 residues. Germline loops: CDR1 LGHNT, CDR2 FRNRAP. Losses at the gene ends were 3 bases for V and 2 bases for J; bases not matched to a gene: 12.